This T cell receptor beta chain comes out of a study of Ad26.COV2.S vaccination and SARS-CoV-2 variants. Overall study results and limits: Analyses that measured TCR breadth and depth may have underestimated total T cell responses.

Assay: immunoSEQ multiplex PCR; the TCRdb copy retains only in-frame clones and omits some. The sample yields more than 350,000 clones, 80% to 95% seen once. Described treatment: roughly 20 received Ad26.COV2.S at low or high dose, single or two shots; about 5 received placebo; per-sample allocation not given. After the first vaccine or placebo injection, samples were drawn on day 63. An Ad26 vector expressing Wuhan-strain SARS-CoV-2 spike served as the vaccine. Note on this clone: Its target is not known.

The CDR3 runs to 13 residues. V shed 6 bases and J shed 7 bases, with 12 bases lying between them. The J gene is TRBJ1-4, the V gene TRBV12-3 or TRBV12-4, with D tentatively TRBD1 (6 bases). Material: peripheral blood, obtained in a trial of Ad26.COV2.S vaccine versus placebo. The TCR was taken from a person aged 18-65 years who received the Ad26.COV2.S COVID-19 vaccine or a placebo. The CDR3 region is CASRDQGTEKLFF. DNA of the CDR3: TGTGCCAGCAGAGATCAGGGGACTGAAAAACTGTTTTTT.